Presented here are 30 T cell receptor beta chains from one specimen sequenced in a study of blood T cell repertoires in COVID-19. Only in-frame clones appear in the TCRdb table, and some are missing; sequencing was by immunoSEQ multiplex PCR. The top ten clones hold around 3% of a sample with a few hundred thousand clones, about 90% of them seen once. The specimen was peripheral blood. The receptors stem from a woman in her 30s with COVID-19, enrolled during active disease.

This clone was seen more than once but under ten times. The CDR3 is CASSQDDSSYEQYV. The CDR3, as DNA: TGTGCCAGCAGCCAAGACGACAGCTCCTACGAGCAGTACGTC. The V gene is TRBV3-1 (or the pseudogene TRBV3-2), the J gene TRBJ2-7; the D gene is possibly TRBD1 (5 bases). In germline, CDR1 is LGHDT, CDR2 YNNKEL (reference sequence). The CDR3 sequence is 14 residues long. V was cut by 0 bases and J by 0 bases, with 6 bases left in between.

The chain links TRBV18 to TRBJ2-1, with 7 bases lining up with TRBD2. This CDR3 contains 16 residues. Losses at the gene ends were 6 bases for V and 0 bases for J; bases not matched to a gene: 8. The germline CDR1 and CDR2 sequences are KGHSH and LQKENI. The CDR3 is CASSRLAVSSYNEQFF. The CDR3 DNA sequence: TGTGCCAGCTCGCGGCTAGCGGTTAGCTCCTACAATGAGCAGTTCTTC.

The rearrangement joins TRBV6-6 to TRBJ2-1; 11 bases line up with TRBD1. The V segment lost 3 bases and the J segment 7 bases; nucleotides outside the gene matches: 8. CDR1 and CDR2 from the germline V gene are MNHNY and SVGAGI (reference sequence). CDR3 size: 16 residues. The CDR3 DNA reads TGTGCCAGCAGTTATGGGGGAGGGACAGGGGGGAATGAGCAGTTCTTC. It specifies CASSYGGGTGGNEQFF.

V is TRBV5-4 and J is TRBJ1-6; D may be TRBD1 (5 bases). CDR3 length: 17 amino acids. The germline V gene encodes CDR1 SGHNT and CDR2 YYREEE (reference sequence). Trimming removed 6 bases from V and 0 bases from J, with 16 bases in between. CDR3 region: CASNGGGAGSYNSPLHF. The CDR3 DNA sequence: TGTGCCAGCAACGGAGGAGGGGCCGGCTCCTATAATTCACCCCTCCACTTT.

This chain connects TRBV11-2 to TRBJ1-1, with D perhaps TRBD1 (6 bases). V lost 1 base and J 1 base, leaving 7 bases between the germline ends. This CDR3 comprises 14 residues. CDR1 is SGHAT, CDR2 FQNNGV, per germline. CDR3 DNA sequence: TGTGCCAGCAGCTTAGGAGGGGGGAACACTGAAGCTTTCTTT. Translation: CASSLGGGNTEAFF.

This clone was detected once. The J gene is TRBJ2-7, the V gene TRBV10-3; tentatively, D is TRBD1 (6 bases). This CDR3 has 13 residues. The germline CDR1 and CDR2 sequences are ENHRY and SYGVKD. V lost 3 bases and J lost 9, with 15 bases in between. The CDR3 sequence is CAISDRGEDSQYF. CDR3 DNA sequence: TGTGCCATCAGTGACAGGGGCGAGGATTCGCAGTACTTC.

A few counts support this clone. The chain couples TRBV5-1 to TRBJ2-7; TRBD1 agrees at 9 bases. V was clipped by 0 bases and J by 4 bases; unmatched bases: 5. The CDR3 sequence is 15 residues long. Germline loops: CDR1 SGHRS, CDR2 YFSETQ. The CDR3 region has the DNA TGCGCCAGCAGCTTGGTAGGGACAGGGACTTACGAGCAGTACTTC. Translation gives CASSLVGTGTYEQYF.

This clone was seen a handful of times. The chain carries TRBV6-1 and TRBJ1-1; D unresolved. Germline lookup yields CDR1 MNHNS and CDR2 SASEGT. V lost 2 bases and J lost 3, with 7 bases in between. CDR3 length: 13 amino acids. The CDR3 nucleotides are TGTGCCAGCAGTGAAATTCGGGACACTGAAGCTTTCTTT. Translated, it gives CASSEIRDTEAFF.

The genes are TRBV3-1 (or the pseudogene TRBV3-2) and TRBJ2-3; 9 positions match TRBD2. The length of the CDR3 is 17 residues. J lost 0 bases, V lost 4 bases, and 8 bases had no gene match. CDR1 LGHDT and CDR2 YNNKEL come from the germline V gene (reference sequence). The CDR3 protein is CASSPRAGGPSTDTQYF. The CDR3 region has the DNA TGTGCCAGCAGCCCCAGGGCGGGGGGGCCTAGCACAGATACGCAGTATTTT.

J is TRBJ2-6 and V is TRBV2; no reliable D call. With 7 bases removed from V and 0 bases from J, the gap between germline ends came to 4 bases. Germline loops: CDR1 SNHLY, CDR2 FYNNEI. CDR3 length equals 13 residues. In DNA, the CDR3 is TGTGCCAGCAAGCTCTCTGGGGCCAACGTCCTGACTTTC. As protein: CASKLSGANVLTF.

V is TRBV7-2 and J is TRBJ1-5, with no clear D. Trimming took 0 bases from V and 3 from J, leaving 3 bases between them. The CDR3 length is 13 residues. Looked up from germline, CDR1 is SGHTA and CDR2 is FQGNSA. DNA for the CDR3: TGTGCCAGCAGCTTAGCCTTCAATCAGCCCCAGCATTTT. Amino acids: CASSLAFNQPQHF.

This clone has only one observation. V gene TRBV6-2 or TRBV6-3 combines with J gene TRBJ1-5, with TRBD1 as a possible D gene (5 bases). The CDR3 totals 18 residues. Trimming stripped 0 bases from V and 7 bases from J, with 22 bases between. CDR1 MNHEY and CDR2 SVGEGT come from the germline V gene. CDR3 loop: CASSYSFTLQESGQPQHF. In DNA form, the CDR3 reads TGTGCCAGCAGTTACTCGTTTACCTTACAGGAGTCGGGCCAGCCCCAGCATTTT.

DNA of the CDR3: TGTGCCAGCAGCTTCCCGGGCCGAGAGGACAGGCCTAACTATGGCTACACCTTC. Translation: CASSFPGREDRPNYGYTF. The rearrangement joins TRBV7-2 to TRBJ1-2; the match to TRBD1 covers 7 bases. The germline V gene encodes CDR1 SGHTA and CDR2 FQGNSA. The length of the CDR3 is 18 residues. V was clipped by 3 bases and J by 0 bases; unmatched bases: 13.

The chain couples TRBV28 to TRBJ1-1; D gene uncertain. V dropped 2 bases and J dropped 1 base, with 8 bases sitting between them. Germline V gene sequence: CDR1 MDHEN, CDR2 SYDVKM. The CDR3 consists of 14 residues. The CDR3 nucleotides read TGTGCCAGCAGTTTACGGGGAGGGAACACTGAAGCTTTCTTT. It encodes CASSLRGGNTEAFF.

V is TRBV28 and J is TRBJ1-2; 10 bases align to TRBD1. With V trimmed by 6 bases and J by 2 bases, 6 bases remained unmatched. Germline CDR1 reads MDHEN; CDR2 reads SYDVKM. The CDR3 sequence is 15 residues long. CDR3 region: CASRGRTGGNYGYTF. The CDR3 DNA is TGTGCCAGCAGAGGAAGGACAGGGGGAAACTATGGCTACACCTTC.

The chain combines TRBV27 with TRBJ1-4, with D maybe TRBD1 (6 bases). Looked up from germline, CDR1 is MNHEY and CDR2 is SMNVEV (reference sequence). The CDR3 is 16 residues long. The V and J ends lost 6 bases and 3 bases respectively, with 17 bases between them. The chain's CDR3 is CASSRGVGTPNEKLFF. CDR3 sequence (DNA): TGTGCCAGCAGCCGGGGGGTGGGGACACCTAATGAAAAACTGTTTTTT. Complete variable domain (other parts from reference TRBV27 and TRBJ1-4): EAQVTQNPRYLITVTGKKLTVTCSQNMNHEYMSWYRQDPGLGLRQIYYSMNVEVTDKGDVPEGYKVSRKEKRNFPLILESPSPNQTSLYFCASSRGVGTPNEKLFFGSGTQLSVL.

CDR3 residues: CSAERDRAAFF. The CDR3 DNA sequence: TGCAGTGCTGAAAGGGACAGGGCGGCTTTCTTT. The rearrangement joins TRBV20-1 to TRBJ1-1; the match to TRBD1 covers 9 bases. V lost 5 bases and J lost 11; bases outside the gene matches: 6. This CDR3 is 11 amino acids long. The germline gives CDR1 DFQATT, CDR2 SNEGSKA (reference sequence).

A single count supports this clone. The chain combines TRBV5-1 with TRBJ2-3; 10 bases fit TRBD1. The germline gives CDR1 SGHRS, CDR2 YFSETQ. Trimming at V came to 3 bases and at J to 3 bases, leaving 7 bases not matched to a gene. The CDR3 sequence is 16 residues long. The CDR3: CASSSGQGLDTDTQYF. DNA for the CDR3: TGCGCCAGCAGCTCGGGACAGGGGCTTGATACAGATACGCAGTATTTT. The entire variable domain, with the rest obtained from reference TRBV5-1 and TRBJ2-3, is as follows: KAGVTQTPRYLIKTRGQQVTLSCSPISGHRSVSWYQQTPGQGLQFLFEYFSETQRNKGNFPGRFSGRQFSNSRSEMNVSTLELGDSALYLCASSSGQGLDTDTQYFGPGTRLTVL.

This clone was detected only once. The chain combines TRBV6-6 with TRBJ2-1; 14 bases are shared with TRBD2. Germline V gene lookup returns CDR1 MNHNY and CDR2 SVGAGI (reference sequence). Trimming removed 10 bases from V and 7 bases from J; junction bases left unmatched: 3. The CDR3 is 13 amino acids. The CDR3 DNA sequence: TGTGCCACCCGACTAGCGGGAGGGAATGAGCAGTTCTTC. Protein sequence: CATRLAGGNEQFF.

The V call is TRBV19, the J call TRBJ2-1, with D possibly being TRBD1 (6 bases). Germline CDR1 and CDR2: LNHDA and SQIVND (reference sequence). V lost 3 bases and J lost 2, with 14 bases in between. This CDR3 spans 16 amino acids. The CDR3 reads CASSIRRGSPYNEQFF. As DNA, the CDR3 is TGTGCCAGTAGTATTCGCAGGGGTTCCCCCTACAATGAGCAGTTCTTC.

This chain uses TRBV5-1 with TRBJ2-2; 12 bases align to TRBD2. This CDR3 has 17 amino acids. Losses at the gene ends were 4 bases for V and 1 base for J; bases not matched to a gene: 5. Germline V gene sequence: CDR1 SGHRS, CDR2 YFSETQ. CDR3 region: CASSIGTSGWNTGELFF. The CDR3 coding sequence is TGCGCCAGCAGCATCGGGACTAGCGGGTGGAACACCGGGGAGCTGTTTTTT. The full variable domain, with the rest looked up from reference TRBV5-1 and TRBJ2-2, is KAGVTQTPRYLIKTRGQQVTLSCSPISGHRSVSWYQQTPGQGLQFLFEYFSETQRNKGNFPGRFSGRQFSNSRSEMNVSTLELGDSALYLCASSIGTSGWNTGELFFGEGSRLTVL.

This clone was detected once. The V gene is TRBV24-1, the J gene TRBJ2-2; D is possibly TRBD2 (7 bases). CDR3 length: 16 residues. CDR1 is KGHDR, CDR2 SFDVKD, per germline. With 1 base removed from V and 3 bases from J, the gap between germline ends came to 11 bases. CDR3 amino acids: CATSDLGGEDTGELFF. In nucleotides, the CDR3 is TGTGCCACCAGTGATTTAGGGGGGGAGGACACCGGGGAGCTGTTTTTT.

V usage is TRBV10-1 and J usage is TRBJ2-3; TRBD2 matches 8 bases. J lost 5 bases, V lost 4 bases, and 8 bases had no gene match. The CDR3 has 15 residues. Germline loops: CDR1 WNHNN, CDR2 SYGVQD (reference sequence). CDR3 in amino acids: CASSASAGGRDTQYF. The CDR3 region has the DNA TGCGCCAGCAGTGCGAGTGCGGGGGGTCGAGATACGCAGTATTTT.

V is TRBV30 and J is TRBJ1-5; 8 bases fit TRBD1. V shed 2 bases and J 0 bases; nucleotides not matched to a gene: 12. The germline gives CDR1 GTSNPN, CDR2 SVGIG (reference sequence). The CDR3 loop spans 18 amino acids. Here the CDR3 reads CAWSPTGAPLYSNQPQHF. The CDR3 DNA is TGTGCCTGGAGTCCGACAGGGGCTCCTCTGTATAGCAATCAGCCCCAGCATTTT. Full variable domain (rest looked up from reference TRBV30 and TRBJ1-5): SQTIHQWPATLVQPVGSPLSLECTVEGTSNPNLYWYRQAAGRGLQLLFYSVGIGQISSEVPQNLSASRPQDRQFILSSKKLLLSDSGFYLCAWSPTGAPLYSNQPQHFGDGTRLSIL.

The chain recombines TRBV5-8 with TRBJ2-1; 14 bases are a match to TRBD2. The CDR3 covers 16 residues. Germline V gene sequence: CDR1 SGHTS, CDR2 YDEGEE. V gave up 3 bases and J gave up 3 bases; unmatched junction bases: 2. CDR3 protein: CASSWGTSGSYNEQFF. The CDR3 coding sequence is TGTGCCAGCAGCTGGGGGACTAGCGGGAGCTACAATGAGCAGTTCTTC.

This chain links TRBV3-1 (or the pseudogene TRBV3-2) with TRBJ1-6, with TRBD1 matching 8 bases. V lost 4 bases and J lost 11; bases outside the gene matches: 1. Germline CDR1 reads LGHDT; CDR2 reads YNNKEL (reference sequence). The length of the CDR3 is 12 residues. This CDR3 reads CASSLQGAPLHF. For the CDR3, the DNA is TGTGCCAGCAGCCTACAGGGGGCACCCCTCCACTTT.

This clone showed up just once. The CDR3 is CASSLVQGSGETQYF. CDR3 DNA: TGTGCCAGCAGCTTGGTTCAGGGTTCGGGAGAGACCCAGTACTTC. The V call is TRBV5-8, the J call TRBJ2-5, with D tentatively TRBD1 (5 bases). The germline V and J ends were trimmed by 0 bases and 4 bases, with 13 bases remaining between them. Germline-derived CDR1 and CDR2 are SGHTS and YDEGEE. This CDR3 comprises 15 residues. Looking up the rest from reference TRBV5-8 and TRBJ2-5 gives the full variable domain: EAGVTQSPTHLIKTRGQQATLRCSPISGHTSVYWYQQALGLGLQFLLWYDEGEERNRGNFPPRFSGRQFPNYSSELNVNALELEDSALYLCASSLVQGSGETQYFGPGTRLLVL.

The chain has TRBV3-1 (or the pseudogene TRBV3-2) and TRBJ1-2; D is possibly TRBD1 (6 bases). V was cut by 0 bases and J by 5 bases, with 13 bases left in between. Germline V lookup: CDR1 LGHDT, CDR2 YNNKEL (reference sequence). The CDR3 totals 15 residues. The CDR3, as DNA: TGTGCCAGCAGCCAAGATCCAGGGGCTTTGTATGGCTACACCTTC. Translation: CASSQDPGALYGYTF.

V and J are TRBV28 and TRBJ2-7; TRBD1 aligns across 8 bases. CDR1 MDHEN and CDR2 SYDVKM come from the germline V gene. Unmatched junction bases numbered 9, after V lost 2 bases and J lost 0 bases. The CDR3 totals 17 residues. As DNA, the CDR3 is TGTGCCAGCAGTTTAGCCCCGGGACAGGCGCACTCCTACGAGCAGTACTTC. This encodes CASSLAPGQAHSYEQYF.

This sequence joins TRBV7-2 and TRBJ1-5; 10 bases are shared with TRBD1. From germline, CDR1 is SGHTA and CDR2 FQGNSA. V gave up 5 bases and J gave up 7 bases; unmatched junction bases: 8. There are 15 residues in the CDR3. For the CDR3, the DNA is TGTGCCAGCAGCCCCGGGACAGGGGTAGGGCAGCCCCAGCATTTT. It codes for CASSPGTGVGQPQHF.